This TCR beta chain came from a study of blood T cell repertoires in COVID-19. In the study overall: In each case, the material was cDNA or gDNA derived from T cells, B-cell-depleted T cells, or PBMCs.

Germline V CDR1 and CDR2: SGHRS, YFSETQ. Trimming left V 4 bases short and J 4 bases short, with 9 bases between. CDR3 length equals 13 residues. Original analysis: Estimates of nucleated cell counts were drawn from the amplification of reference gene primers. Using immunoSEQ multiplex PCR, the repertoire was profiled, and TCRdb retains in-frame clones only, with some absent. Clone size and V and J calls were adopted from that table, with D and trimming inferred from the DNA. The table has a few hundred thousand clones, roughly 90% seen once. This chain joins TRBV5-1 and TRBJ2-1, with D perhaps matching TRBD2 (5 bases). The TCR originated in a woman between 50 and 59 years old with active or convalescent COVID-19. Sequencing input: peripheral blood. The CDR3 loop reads CASSPRTYNEQFF. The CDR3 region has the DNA TGCGCCAGCAGCCCTCGGACTTACAATGAGCAGTTCTTC.